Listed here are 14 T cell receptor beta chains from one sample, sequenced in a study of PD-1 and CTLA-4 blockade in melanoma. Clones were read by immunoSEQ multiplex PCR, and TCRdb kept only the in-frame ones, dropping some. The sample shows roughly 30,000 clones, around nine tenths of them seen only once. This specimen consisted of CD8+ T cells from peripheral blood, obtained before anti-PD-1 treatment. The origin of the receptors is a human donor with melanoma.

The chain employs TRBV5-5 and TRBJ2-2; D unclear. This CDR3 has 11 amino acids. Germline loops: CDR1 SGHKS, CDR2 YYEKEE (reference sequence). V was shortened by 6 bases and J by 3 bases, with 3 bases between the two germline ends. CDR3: CASTHTGELFF. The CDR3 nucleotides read TGTGCCAGCACCCACACCGGGGAGCTGTTTTTT.

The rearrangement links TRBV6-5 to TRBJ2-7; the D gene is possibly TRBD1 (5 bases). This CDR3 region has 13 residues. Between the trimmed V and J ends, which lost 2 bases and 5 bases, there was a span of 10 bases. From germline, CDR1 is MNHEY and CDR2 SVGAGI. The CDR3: CASSYQGKDEQYF. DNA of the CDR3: TGTGCCAGCAGTTACCAGGGTAAAGACGAGCAGTACTTC.

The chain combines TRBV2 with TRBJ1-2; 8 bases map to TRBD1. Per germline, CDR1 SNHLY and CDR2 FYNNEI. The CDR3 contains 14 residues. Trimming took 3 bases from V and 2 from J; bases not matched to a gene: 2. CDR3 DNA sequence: TGTGCCAGCAGTGACCGGGACAGGAACTATGGCTACACCTTC. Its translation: CASSDRDRNYGYTF.

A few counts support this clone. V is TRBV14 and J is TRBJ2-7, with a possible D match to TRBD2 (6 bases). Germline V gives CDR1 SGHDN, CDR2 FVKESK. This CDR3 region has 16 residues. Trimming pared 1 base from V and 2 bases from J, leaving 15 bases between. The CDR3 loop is CASSQGRAGRTYEQYF. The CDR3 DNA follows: TGTGCCAGCAGCCAAGGGAGGGCAGGGCGGACCTACGAGCAGTACTTC. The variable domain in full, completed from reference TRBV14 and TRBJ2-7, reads EAGVTQFPSHSVIEKGQTVTLRCDPISGHDNLYWYRRVMGKEIKFLLHFVKESKQDESGMPNNRFLAERTGGTYSTLKVQPAELEDSGVYFCASSQGRAGRTYEQYFGPGTRLTVT.

The CDR3 DNA follows: TGTGCCAGCAGTTCGGTCACAGGGCCGGGCACTGAAGCTTTCTTT. Translating it yields CASSSVTGPGTEAFF. This chain connects TRBV6-5 to TRBJ1-1, with D perhaps TRBD1 (6 bases). V gave up 4 bases and J gave up 4 bases, with 16 bases separating them. Germline loops: CDR1 MNHEY, CDR2 SVGAGI. The CDR3 has 15 residues.

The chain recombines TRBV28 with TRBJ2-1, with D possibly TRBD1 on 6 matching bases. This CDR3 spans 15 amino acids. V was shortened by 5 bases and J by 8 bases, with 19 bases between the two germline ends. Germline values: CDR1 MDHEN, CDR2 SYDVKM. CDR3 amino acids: CASSSIQGAGDEQFF. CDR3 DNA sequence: TGTGCCAGCAGTAGTATTCAGGGTGCAGGGGATGAGCAGTTCTTC.

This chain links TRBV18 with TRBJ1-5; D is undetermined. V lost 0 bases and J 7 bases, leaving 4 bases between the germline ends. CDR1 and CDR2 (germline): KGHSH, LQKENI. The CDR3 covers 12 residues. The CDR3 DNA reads TGTGCCAGCTCACCACCAGGACAGCCCCAGCATTTT. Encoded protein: CASSPPGQPQHF.

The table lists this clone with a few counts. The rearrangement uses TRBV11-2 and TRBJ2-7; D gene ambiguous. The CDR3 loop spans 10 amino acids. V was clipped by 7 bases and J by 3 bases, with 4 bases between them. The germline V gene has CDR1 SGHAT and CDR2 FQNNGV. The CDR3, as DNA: TGTGCCAGCAAAGGCTACGAGCAGTACTTC. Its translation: CASKGYEQYF.

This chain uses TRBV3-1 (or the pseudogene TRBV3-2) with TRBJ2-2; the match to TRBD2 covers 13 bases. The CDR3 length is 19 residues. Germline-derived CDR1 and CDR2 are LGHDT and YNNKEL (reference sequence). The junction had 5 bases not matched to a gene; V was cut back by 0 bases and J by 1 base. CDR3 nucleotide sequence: TGTGCCAGCAGCCAAGAAATTGGGACTAGCGGGAAGAACACCGGGGAGCTGTTTTTT. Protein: CASSQEIGTSGKNTGELFF.

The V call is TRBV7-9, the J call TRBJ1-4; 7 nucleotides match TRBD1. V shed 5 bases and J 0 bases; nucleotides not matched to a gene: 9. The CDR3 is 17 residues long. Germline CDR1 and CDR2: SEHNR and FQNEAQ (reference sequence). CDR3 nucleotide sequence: TGTGCCAGCAGCCGATCGGGACAGTATACAACTAATGAAAAACTGTTTTTT. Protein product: CASSRSGQYTTNEKLFF.

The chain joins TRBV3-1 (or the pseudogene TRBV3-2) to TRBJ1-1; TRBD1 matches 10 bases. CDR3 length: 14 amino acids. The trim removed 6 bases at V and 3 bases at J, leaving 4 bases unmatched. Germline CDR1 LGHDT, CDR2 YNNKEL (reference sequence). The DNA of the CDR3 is TGTGCCAGCAGGGGGACAGGGGCTTACACTGAAGCTTTCTTT. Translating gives CASRGTGAYTEAFF.

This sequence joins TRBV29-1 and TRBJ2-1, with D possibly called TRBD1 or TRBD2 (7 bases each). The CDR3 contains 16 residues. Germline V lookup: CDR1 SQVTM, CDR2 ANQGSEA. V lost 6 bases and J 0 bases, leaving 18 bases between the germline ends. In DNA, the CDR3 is TGCAGCGTGATCCCAGGGGGGGCCAGCTCCTACAATGAGCAGTTCTTC. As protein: CSVIPGGASSYNEQFF.

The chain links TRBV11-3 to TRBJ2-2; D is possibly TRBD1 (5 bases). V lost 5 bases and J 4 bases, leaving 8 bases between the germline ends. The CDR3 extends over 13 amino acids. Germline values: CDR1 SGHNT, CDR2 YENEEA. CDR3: CASSLRVTGELFF. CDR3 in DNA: TGTGCCAGCAGCCTCAGGGTCACCGGGGAGCTGTTTTTT. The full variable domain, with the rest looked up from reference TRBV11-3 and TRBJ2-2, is EAGVVQSPRYKIIEKKQPVAFWCNPISGHNTLYWYLQNLGQGPELLIRYENEEAVDDSQLPKDRFSAERLKGVDSTLKIQPAELGDSAVYLCASSLRVTGELFFGEGSRLTVL.

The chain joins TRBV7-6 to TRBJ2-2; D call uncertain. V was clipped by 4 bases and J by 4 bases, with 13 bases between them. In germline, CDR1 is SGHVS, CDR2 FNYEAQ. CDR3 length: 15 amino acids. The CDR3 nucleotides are TGTGCCAGCAGCTCTCTTGAGGCCCGCACCGGGGAGCTGTTTTTT. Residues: CASSSLEARTGELFF.